One sample yielded the 9 T cell receptor beta chains listed below, sequenced in a study of beta chain features in type 1 diabetes. The investigators reverse transcribed all of the isolated RNA, so they sequenced expressed TCRB transcripts. TCRdb's copy holds only in-frame clones and misses some; the assay was immunoSEQ multiplex PCR. Here the sample spans about 620,000 clones, roughly 16% being singletons. The specimen sequenced was naive CD4+ T cells from blood. The receptors were sampled from a man aged 18 to 30 in good health.

The chain uses TRBV11-2 and TRBJ2-7; possible D gene TRBD2, 6 bases. Germline CDR1 and CDR2: SGHAT and FQNNGV. The CDR3 loop spans 15 amino acids. Trimming left V 1 base short and J 7 bases short, with 17 bases between. CDR3 DNA: TGTGCCAGCAGCTTAGTTGCCCCCGCCGGGGGAGAGCAGTACTTC. Protein sequence: CASSLVAPAGGEQYF.

The CDR3 DNA reads TGTGCCAGCAGTTTATTGTTGGCACGGGGGGAGACTAGCGGGCTTAGCACAGATACGCAGTATTTT. Translated, it gives CASSLLLARGETSGLSTDTQYF. The chain uses TRBV27 and TRBJ2-3; TRBD2 matches at 10 bases. V dropped 1 base and J dropped 0; count of bases not matched to a gene: 19. CDR1 and CDR2 (germline): MNHEY, SMNVEV (reference sequence). The CDR3 totals 22 residues.

The V and J genes are TRBV10-3 and TRBJ2-7; 9 nucleotides line up with TRBD1. With 4 bases clipped from V and 2 bases from J, the junction kept 9 bases outside the gene matches. CDR3 length equals 16 residues. Germline CDR1 reads ENHRY; CDR2 reads SYGVKD. The CDR3 sequence: CAISGQGTGRTYEQYF. CDR3 in DNA: TGTGCCATCAGTGGCCAAGGGACAGGGAGGACCTACGAGCAGTACTTC.

This clone has only a few counts. V usage is TRBV6-1 and J usage is TRBJ2-4; TRBD2 agrees at 9 bases. Trimming took 1 base from V and 8 from J; bases not matched to a gene: 21. The CDR3 is 20 amino acids. Germline V gene lookup returns CDR1 MNHNS and CDR2 SASEGT. This CDR3 is CASSEGARGGLAGVLDIQYF. DNA for the CDR3: TGTGCCAGCAGTGAAGGCGCTAGAGGAGGCTTAGCGGGAGTCCTTGACATTCAGTACTTC.

CDR3 protein: CASSLRTGNTGELFF. The CDR3 DNA follows: TGTGCCAGCAGTCTCCGGACGGGGAACACCGGGGAGCTGTTTTTT. The rearrangement links TRBV25-1 to TRBJ2-2; D is undetermined. The V end was cut by 5 bases, the J end by 1 base, with 11 bases between. The CDR3 loop spans 15 amino acids. Germline values: CDR1 MGHDK, CDR2 SYGVNS.

This clone has a handful of counts. The rearrangement uses TRBV4-2 and TRBJ1-4; 9 nucleotides align to TRBD1. CDR1 and CDR2 (germline): LGHNA, YNFKEQ. This CDR3 comprises 16 residues. V shed 1 base and J 7 bases; nucleotides not matched to a gene: 7. CDR3 sequence reads: CASSQVVTGGVEKLFF. The DNA for the CDR3 is TGTGCCAGCAGCCAAGTCGTCACAGGGGGCGTTGAAAAACTGTTTTTT.

The chain carries TRBV13 and TRBJ1-3, with no clear D. This CDR3 comprises 15 residues. CDR1 is PRHDT and CDR2 is FYEKMQ in the germline V gene (reference sequence). V gave up 3 bases and J gave up 0 bases, with 9 bases separating them. CDR3 in amino acids: CASSFRLTSGNTIYF. The CDR3 DNA sequence: TGTGCCAGCAGCTTTAGACTGACCTCTGGAAACACCATATATTTT.

This clone has just a few counts. This chain links TRBV30 with TRBJ1-1; D is unresolved. The length of the CDR3 is 12 residues. CDR1 is GTSNPN and CDR2 is SVGIG in the germline V gene (reference sequence). The V end was cut by 6 bases, the J end by 0 bases, with 8 bases between. This CDR3 is CACIKVNTEAFF. The CDR3 DNA sequence: TGTGCCTGCATAAAGGTGAACACTGAAGCTTTCTTT.

This clone turned up a few times. The rearrangement uses TRBV6-5 and TRBJ2-7, with D perhaps TRBD1 (6 bases). CDR3 length: 15 residues. The germline V gene encodes CDR1 MNHEY and CDR2 SVGAGI. V was shortened by 5 bases and J by 0 bases, with 14 bases between the two germline ends. CDR3 sequence (DNA): TGTGCCAGCAGTAACTATCGCAGGGGCTCCTACGAGCAGTACTTC. It is translated as CASSNYRRGSYEQYF.